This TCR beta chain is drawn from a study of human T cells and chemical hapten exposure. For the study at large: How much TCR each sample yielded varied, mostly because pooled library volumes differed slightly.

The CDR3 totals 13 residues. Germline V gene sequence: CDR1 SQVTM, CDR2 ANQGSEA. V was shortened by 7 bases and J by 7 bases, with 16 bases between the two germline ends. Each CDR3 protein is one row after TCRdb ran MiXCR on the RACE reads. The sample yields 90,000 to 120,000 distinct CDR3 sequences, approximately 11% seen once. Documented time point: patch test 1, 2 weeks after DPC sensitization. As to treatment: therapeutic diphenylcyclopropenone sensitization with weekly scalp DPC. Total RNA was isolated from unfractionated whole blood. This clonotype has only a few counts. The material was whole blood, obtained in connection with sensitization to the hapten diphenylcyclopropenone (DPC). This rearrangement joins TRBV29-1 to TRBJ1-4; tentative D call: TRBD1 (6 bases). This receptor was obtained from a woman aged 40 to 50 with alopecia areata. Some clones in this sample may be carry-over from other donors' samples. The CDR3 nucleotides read TGCAGCGCTAAACCGGGACAAGGTGAAAAACTGTTTTTT. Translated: CSAKPGQGEKLFF.